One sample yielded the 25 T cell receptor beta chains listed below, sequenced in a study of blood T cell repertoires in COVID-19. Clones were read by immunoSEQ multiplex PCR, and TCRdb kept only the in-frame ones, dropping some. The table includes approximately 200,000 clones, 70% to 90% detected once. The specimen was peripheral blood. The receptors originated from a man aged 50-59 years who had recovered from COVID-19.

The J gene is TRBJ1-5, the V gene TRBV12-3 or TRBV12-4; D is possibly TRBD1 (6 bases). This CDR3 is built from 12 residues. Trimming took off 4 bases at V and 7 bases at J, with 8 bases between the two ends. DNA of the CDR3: TGTGCCAGCAGTTGGGGGGGCCAGCCCCAGCATTTT. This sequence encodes CASSWGGQPQHF.

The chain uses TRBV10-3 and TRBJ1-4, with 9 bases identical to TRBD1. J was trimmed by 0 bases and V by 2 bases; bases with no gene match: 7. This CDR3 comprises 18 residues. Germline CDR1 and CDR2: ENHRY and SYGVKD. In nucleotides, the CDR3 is TGTGCCATCAGTGAGGCGACAGGGGGAGAAGCAACTAATGAAAAACTGTTTTTT. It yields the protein CAISEATGGEATNEKLFF.

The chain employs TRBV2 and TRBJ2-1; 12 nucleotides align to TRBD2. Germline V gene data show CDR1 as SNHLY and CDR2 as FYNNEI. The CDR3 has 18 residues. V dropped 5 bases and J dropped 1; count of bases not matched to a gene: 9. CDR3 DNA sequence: TGTGCCAGCAGTCCGGGACTAGCGGGCCGAGGGTCCTACAATGAGCAGTTCTTC. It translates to CASSPGLAGRGSYNEQFF.

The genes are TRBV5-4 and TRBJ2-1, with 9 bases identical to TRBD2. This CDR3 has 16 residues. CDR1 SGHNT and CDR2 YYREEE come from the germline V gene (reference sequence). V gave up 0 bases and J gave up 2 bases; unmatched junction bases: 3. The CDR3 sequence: CASSLGLAGTYNEQFF. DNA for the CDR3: TGTGCCAGCAGCTTGGGCCTAGCGGGAACCTACAATGAGCAGTTCTTC.

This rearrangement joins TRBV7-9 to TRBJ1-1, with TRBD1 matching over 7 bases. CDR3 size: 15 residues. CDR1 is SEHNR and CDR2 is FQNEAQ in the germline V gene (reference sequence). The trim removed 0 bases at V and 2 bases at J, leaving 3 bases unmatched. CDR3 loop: CASSLADRENTEAFF. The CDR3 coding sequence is TGTGCCAGCAGCTTAGCCGACAGGGAAAACACTGAAGCTTTCTTT. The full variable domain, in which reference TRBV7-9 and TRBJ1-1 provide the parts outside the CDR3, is DTGVSQNPRHKITKRGQNVTFRCDPISEHNRLYWYRQTLGQGPEFLTYFQNEAQLEKSRLLSDRFSAERPKGSFSTLEIQRTEQGDSAMYLCASSLADRENTEAFFGQGTRLTVV.

DNA for the CDR3: TGTGCCAGTAGGTCCTCAGGGTCTACCCACTCCTACGAGCAGTACTTC. Its translation: CASRSSGSTHSYEQYF. This rearrangement joins TRBV19 to TRBJ2-7; TRBD1 is a possible D gene (5 bases). Germline lookup yields CDR1 LNHDA and CDR2 SQIVND (reference sequence). The CDR3 runs 16 residues. V lost 6 bases to trimming and J lost 0 bases, with 18 bases between them.

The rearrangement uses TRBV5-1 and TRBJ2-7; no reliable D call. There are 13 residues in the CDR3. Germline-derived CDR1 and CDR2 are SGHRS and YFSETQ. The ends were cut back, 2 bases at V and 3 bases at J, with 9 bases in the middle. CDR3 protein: CASSLRQDYEQYF. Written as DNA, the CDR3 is TGCGCCAGCAGCTTAAGGCAGGACTACGAGCAGTACTTC.

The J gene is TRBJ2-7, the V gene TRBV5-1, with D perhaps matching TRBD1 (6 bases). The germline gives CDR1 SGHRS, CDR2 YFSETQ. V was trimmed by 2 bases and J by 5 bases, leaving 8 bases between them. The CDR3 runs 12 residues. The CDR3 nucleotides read TGCGCCAGCAGCTTAGGACAGAACGAGCAGTACTTC. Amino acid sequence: CASSLGQNEQYF.

The CDR3 protein is CASSGGPGNTIYF. CDR3 bases: TGTGCCAGCTCTGGAGGACCTGGAAACACCATATATTTT. The rearrangement uses TRBV12-3 or TRBV12-4 and TRBJ1-3, with D unresolved. V lost 8 bases to trimming and J lost 2 bases, with 10 bases between them. The CDR3 length is 13 residues.

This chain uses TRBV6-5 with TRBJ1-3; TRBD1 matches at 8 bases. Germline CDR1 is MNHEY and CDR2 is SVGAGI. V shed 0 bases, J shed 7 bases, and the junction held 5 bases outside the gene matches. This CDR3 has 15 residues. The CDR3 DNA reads TGTGCCAGCAGTTACTCCTTCAGGGGGCCGAACACCATATATTTT. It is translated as CASSYSFRGPNTIYF.

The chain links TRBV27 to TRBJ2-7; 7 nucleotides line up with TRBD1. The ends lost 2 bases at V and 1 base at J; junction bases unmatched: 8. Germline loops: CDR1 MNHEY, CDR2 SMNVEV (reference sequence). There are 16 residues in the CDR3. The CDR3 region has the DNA TGTGCCAGCAGTTTACACCAGGGGGTAGGGTCCTACGAGCAGTACTTC. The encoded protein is CASSLHQGVGSYEQYF.

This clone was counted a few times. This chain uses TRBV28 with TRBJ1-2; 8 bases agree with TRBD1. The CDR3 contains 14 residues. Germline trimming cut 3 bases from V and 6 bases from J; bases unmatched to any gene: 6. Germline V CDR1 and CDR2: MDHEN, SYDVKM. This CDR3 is CASSFTGGGDGYTF. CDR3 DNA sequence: TGTGCCAGCAGTTTTACAGGGGGAGGAGATGGCTACACCTTC.

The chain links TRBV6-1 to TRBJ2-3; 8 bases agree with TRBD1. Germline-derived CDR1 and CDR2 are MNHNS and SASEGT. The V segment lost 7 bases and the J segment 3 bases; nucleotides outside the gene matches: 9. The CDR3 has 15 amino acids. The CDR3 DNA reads TGTGCCAGCAACAGGGGGGCAGGGCAGACAGATACGCAGTATTTT. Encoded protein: CASNRGAGQTDTQYF.

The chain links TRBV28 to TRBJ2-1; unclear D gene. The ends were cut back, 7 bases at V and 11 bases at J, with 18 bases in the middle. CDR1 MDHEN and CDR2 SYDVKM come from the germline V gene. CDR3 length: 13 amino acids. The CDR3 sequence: CASTAQPESQQFF. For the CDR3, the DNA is TGTGCCAGCACCGCCCAACCCGAGTCCCAGCAGTTCTTC.

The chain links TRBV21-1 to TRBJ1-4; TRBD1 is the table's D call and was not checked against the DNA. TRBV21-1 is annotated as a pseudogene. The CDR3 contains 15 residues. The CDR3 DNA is TGTGCCAGCAGCGGCAGACAGACAACTAATGAAAAACTGTTTTTT. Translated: CASSGRQTTNEKLFF.

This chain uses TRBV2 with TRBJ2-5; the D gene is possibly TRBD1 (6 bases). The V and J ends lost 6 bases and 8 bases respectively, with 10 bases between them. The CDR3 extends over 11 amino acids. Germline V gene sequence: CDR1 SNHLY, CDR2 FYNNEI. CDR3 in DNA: TGTGCCAGCAGGGACAGCGGTACCCAGTACTTC. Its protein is CASRDSGTQYF.

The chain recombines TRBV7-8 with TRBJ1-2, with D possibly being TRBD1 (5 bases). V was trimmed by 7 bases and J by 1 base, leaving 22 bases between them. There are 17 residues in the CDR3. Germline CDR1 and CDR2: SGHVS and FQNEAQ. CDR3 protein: CASTVAGGTDNNYGYTF. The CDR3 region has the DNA TGTGCCAGCACCGTTGCGGGGGGGACTGATAATAACTATGGCTACACCTTC.

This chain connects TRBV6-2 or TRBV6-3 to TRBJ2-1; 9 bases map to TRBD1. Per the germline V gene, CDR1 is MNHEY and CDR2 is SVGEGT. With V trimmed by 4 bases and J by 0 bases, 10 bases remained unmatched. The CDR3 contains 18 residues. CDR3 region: CASSSEGQGRGSYNEQFF. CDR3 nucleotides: TGTGCCAGCAGTTCCGAGGGACAGGGACGCGGCTCCTACAATGAGCAGTTCTTC.

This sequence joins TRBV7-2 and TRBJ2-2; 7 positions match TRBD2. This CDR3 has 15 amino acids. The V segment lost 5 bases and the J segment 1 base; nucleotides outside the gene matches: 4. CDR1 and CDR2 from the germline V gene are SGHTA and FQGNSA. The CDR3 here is CASSPGLVNTGELFF. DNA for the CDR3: TGTGCCAGCAGCCCCGGACTAGTGAACACCGGGGAGCTGTTTTTT.

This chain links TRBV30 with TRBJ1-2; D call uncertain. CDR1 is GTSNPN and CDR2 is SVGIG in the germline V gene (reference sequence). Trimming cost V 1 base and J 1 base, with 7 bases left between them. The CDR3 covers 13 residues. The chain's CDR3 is CAWSAFINYGYTF. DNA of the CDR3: TGTGCCTGGAGTGCTTTTATTAACTATGGCTACACCTTC.

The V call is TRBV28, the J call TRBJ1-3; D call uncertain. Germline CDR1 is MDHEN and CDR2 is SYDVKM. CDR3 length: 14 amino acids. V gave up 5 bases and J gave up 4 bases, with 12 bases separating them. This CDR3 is CASSGGSPGNTIYF. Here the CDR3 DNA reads TGTGCCAGCAGTGGAGGATCTCCCGGAAACACCATATATTTT.

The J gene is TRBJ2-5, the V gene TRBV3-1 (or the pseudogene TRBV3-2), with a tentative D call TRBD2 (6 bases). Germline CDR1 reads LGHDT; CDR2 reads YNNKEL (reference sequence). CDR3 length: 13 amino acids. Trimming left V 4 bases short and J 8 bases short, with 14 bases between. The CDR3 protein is CASSLRQAGTQYF. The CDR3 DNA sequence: TGTGCCAGCAGCCTTCGGCAGGCGGGAACCCAGTACTTC.

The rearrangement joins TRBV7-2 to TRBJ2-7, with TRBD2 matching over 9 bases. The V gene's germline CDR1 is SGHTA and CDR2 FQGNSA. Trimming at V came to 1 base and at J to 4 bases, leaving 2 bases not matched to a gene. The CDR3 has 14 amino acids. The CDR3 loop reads CASSLVAGVYEQYF. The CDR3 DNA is TGTGCCAGCAGCTTAGTAGCGGGAGTGTACGAGCAGTACTTC.

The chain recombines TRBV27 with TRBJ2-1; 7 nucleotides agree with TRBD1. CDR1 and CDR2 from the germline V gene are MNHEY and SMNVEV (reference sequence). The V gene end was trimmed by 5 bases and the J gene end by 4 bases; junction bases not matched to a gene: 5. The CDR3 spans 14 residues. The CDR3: CASSVPGQYNEQFF. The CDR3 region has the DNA TGTGCCAGCAGTGTACCGGGACAGTACAATGAGCAGTTCTTC.

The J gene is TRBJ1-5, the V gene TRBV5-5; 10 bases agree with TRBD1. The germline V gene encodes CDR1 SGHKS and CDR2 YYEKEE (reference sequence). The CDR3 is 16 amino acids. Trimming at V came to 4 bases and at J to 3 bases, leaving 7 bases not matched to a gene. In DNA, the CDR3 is TGTGCCAGCAGCCTAGGACAGGGGGTTTCCAATCAGCCCCAGCATTTT. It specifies CASSLGQGVSNQPQHF.